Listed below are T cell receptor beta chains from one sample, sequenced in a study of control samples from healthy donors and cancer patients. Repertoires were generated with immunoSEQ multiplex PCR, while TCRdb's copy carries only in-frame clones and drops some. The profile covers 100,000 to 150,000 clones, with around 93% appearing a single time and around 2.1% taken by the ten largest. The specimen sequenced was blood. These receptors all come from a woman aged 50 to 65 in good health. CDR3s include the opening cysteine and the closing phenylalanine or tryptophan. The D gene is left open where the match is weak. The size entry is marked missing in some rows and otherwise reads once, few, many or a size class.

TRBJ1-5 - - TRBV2 TGTGCCAGCAACCTACAGGGAACCTCGCATCAGCCCCAGCATTTT CASNLQGTSHQPQHF
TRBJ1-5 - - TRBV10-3 TGTGCCATCAGTGATTCTCTGGGGAATCAGCCCCAGCATTTT CAISDSLGNQPQHF
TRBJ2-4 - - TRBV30 TGTGCCTGGAGTGTAAGGTCCATGGACATTCAGTACTTC CAWSVRSMDIQYF
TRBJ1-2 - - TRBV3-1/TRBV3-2 TGTGCCAGCAGCCTTGCGGATGGGGCTTATGGCTACACCTTC CASSLADGAYGYTF
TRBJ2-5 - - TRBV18 TGTGCCAGCTCACCGGTCTCTAGTCGGGAGACCCAGTACTTC CASSPVSSRETQYF
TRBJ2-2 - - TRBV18 TGTGCCAGCTCACCGACTAGGACCGGGGAGCTGTTTTTT CASSPTRTGELFF
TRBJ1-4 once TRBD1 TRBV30 TGTGCCTGGAGCGGGGACAGTTTGAATGAAAAACTGTTTTTT CAWSGDSLNEKLFF
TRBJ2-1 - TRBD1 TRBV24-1 TGTGCCACCAGTGATTTGACGGGACAGGGCAACAATGAGCAGTTCTTC CATSDLTGQGNNEQFF
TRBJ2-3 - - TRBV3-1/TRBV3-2 TGTGCCAGCAGCCCAGGAGGTGGGACTAGCACAGATACGCAGTATTTT CASSPGGGTSTDTQYF
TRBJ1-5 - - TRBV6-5 TGTGCCAGCAGTTACGGCAGGGGCAATCAGCCCCAGCATTTT CASSYGRGNQPQHF
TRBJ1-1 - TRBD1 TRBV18 TGTGCCAGCTCACCTAACAGGGGGCGAGCCCGGGAAGACACTGAAGCTTTCTTT CASSPNRGRAREDTEAFF
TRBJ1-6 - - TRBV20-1 TGCAGTGCTAGTAATGTCCCGGGATCTAGCTCCTATAATTCACCCCTCCACTTT CSASNVPGSSSYNSPLHF
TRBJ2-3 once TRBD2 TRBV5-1 TGCGCCAGCAGCTTGGATGGGCAGGGAGGGGCAGATACGCAGTATTTT CASSLDGQGGADTQYF
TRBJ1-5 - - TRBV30 TGTGCCTGGAGTGCCAAGAGCAATCAGCCCCAGCATTTT CAWSAKSNQPQHF
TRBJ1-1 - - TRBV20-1 TGCAGTGCTAGCCTCAACACTGAAGCTTTCTTT CSASLNTEAFF
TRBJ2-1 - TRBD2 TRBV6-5 TGTGCCAGCAGTTACCGAACGACTAGCTGGTTCTTC CASSYRTTSWFF
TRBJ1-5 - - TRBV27 TGTGCCAGCAGACGGGACGGACGCTTAAATCAGCCCCAGCATTTT CASRRDGRLNQPQHF
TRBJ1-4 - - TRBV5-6 TGTGCCAGCAGCTTTCAGGGGAACGAAAAACTGTTTTTT CASSFQGNEKLFF
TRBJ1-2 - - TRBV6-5 TGTGCCAGCATCAGGGGCGGCTATGGCTACACCTTC CASIRGGYGYTF
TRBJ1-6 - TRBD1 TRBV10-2 TGCGCCAGCAGCGGTTTAGGGACAGGGACTCGGGGCTCACCCCTCCACTTT CASSGLGTGTRGSPLHF
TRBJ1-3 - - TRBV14 TGTGCCAGCAGCCAAAGGGCGATTGGAAACACCATATATTTT CASSQRAIGNTIYF
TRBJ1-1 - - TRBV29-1 TGCAGCGTGGAAGTTACAGGGTTGGGAGAAGAAGCTTTCTTT CSVEVTGLGEEAFF
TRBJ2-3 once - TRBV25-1 TGTGCCAGCAGCGCCCCGGTGGCATGGGACGCAGATACGCAGTATTTT CASSAPVAWDADTQYF
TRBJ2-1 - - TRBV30 TGTGCCTCCGGACTAGGGGGGGTCGATGAGCAGTTCTTC CASGLGGVDEQFF
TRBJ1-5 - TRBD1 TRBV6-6 TGTGCCAGCAGTTGGGAGGGCAGGGGGTACAATCAGCCCCAGCATTTT CASSWEGRGYNQPQHF
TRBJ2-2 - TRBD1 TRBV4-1 TGCGCCAGTTCTGACAGGGGGAACACCGGGGAGCTGTTTTTT CASSDRGNTGELFF
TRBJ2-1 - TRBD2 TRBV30 TGTGCCTGGATCCCGGGGGGAAGTGAGCAGTTCTTC CAWIPGGSEQFF
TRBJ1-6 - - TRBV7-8 TGTGCCAGCAGCTTCCGCAACAGGGTATGGAATTCACCCCTCCACTTT CASSFRNRVWNSPLHF
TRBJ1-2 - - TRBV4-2 TGTGCCAGCAGCCAAGAGACAGTGGGGTATGGCTACACCTTC CASSQETVGYGYTF
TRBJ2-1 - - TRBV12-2 TGTGCAAGTCGCTTAGCCGGGGGCCCTTACAATGAGCAGTTCTTC CASRLAGGPYNEQFF
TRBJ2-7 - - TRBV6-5 TGTGCCAGCAGTTACCTCCGAAACAGCCTACCCTACGAGCAGTACTTC CASSYLRNSLPYEQYF
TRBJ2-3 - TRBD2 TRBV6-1 TGTGCCAGCAGTGAGGGACTAGCGGGGTCTAGCACAGATACGCAGTATTTT CASSEGLAGSSTDTQYF
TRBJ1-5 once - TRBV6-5 TGTGCCAGCAGAGCAGGGGCGGCTCAGCCCCAGCATTTT CASRAGAAQPQHF
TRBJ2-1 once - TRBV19 TGTGCCAGCCGACTGCGAATAAGGGACAATGAGCAGTTCTTC CASRLRIRDNEQFF
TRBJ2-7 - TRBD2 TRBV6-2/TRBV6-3 TGTGCCAGCAGTCGGACTAGCGAGGAGCAGTACTTC CASSRTSEEQYF
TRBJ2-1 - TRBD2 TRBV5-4 TGTGCCAGCAGCTTGGGGGGCGGGGGTTCCTACAATGAGCAGTTCTTC CASSLGGGGSYNEQFF
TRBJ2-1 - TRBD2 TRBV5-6 TGTGCCAGCAGCTTTGGCACTAGCGGGAGCTACAATGAGCAGTTCTTC CASSFGTSGSYNEQFF
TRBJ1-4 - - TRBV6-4 TGTGCCAGCAGTGTCCAGGCTGGAGAAAAACTGTTTTTT CASSVQAGEKLFF
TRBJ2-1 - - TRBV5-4 TGTGCCATGGCGGGTATCGATGAGCAGTTCTTC CAMAGIDEQFF
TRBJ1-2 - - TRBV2 TGTGCCAGCAGTGAGCTAGGGGGAGTTCGATATGGCTACACCTTC CASSELGGVRYGYTF
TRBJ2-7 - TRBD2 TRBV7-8 TGTGCCAGCAGCATAGGGAGGGGTTTGGTCGAGTACGAGCAGTACTTC CASSIGRGLVEYEQYF